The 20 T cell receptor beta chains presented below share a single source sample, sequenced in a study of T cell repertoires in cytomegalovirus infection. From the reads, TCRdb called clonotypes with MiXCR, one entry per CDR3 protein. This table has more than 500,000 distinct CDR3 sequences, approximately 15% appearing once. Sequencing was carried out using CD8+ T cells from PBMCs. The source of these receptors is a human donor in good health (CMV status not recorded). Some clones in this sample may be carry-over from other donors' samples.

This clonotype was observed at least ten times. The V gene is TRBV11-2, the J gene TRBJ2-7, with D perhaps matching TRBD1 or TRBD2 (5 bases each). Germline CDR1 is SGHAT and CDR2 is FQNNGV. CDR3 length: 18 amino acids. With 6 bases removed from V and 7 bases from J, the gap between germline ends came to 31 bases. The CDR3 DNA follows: TGTGCCAGCAGACCAAGACCGGGACCGGACTCGGCCTCGGGGGAGCAGTACTTC. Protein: CASRPRPGPDSASGEQYF.

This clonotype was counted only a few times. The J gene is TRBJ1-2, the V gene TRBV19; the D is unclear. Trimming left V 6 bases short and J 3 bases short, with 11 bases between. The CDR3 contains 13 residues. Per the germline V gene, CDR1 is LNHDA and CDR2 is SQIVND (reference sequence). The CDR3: CASSPGSHYGYTF. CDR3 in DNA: TGTGCCAGTAGCCCGGGGAGTCACTATGGCTACACCTTC.

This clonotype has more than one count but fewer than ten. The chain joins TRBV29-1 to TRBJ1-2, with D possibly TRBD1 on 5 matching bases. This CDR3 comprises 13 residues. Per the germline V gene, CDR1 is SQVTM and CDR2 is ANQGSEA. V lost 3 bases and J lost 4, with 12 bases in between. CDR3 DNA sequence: TGCAGCGTTGAGGGCAGGGAGGGCTATGGCTACACCTTC. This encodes CSVEGREGYGYTF.

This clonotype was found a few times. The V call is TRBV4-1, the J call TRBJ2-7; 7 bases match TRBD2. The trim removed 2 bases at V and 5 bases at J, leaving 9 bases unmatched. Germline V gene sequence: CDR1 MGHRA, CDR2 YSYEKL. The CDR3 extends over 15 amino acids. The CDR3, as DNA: TGCGCCAGCAGCCAACGTGACCGGGGGGAAGACGAGCAGTACTTC. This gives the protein CASSQRDRGEDEQYF.

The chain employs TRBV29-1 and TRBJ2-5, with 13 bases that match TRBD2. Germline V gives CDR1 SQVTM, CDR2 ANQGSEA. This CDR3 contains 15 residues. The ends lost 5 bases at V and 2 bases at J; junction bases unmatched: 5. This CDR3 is CSVKTSGRTQETQYF. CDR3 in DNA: TGCAGCGTTAAGACTAGCGGGAGGACTCAAGAGACCCAGTACTTC.

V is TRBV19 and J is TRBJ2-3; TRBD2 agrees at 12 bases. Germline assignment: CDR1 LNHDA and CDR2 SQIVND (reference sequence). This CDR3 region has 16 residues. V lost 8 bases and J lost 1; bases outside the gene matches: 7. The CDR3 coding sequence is TGTGCCAGTCCTAGCGGGAGGGCCGGGTGCACAGATACGCAGTATTTT. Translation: CASPSGRAGCTDTQYF.

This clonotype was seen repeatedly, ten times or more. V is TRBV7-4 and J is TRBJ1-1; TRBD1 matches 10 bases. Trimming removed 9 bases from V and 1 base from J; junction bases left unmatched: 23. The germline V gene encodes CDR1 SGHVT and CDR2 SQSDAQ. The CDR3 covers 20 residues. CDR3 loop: CASFDANERQGAKANTEAFF. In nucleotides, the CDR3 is TGTGCCAGTTTTGACGCGAACGAGAGACAGGGGGCGAAGGCGAACACTGAAGCTTTCTTT. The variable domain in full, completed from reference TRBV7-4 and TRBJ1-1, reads GAGVSQSPRYKVAKRGRDVALRCDSISGHVTLYWYRQTLGQGSEVLTYSQSDAQRDKSGRPSGRFSAERPERSVSTLKIQRTEQGDSAVYLCASFDANERQGAKANTEAFFGQGTRLTVV.

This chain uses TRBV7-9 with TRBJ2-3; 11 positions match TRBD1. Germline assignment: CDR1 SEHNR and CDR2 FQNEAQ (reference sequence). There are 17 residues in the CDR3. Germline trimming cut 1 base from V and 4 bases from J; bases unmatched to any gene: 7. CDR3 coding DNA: TGTGCCAGCAGCTTAGGCGGTGAGGGACAGGGGGCAGATACGCAGTATTTT. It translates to CASSLGGEGQGADTQYF.

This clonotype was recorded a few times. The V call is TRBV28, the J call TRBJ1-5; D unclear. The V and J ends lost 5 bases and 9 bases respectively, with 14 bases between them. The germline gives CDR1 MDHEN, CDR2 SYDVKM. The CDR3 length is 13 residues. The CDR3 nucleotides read TGTGCCAGCAGTATTGGACTGGGAGGGCCCCAGCATTTT. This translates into CASSIGLGGPQHF. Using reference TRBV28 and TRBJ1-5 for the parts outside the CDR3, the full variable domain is DVKVTQSSRYLVKRTGEKVFLECVQDMDHENMFWYRQDPGLGLRLIYFSYDVKMKEKGDIPEGYSVSREKKERFSLILESASTNQTSMYLCASSIGLGGPQHFGDGTRLSIL.

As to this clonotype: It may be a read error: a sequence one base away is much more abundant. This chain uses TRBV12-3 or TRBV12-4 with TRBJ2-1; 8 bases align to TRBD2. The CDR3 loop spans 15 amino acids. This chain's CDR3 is CASSFYGGAYNELFF. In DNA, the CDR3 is TGTGCCAGCAGTTTTTACGGGGGGGCCTACAATGAGCTGTTCTTC.

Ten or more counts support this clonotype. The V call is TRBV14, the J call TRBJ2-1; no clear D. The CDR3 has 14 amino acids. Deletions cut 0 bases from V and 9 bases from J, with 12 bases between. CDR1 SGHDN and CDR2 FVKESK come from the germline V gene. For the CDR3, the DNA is TGTGCCAGCAGCCAAGAAGGCTTCAAGGGTGAGCAGTTCTTC. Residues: CASSQEGFKGEQFF.

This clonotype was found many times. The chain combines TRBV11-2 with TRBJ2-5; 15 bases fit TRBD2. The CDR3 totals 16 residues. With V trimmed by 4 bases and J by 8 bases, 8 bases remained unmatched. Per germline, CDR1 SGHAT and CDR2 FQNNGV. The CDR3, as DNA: TGTGCCAGCAGCTCCCCCGGGACTAGCGGGAGGTATACCCAGTACTTC. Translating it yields CASSSPGTSGRYTQYF.

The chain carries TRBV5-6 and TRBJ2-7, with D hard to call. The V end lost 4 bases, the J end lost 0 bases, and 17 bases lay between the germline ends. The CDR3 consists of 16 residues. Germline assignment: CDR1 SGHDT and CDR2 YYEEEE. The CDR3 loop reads CASSPQARPISYEQYF. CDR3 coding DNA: TGTGCCAGCAGCCCTCAAGCAAGGCCCATCTCCTACGAGCAGTACTTC.

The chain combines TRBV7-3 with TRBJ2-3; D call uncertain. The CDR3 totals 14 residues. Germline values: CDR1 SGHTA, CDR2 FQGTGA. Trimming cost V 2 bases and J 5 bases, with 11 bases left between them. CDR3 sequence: CASSLVVGGDTQYF. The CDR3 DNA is TGTGCCAGCAGCTTAGTTGTAGGCGGAGATACGCAGTATTTT.

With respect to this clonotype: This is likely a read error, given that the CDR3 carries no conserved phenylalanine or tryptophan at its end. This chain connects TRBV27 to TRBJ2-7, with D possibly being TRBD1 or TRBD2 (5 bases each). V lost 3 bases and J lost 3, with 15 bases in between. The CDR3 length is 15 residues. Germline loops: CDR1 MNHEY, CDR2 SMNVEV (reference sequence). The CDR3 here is CASSFKGTMDYEQYL. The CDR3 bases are TGTGCCAGCAGTTTTAAAGGGACCATGGACTACGAGCAGTACTTA.

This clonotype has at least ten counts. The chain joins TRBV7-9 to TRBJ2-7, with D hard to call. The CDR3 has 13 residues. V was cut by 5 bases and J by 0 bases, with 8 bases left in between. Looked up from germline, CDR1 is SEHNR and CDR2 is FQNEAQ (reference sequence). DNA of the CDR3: TGTGCCAGCAGCCCTTCGGCCTCCTACGAGCAGTACTTC. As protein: CASSPSASYEQYF.

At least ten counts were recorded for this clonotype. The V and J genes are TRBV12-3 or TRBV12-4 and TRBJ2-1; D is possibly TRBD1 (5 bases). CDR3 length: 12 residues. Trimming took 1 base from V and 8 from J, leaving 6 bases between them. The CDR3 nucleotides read TGTGCCAGCAGTTTAGTCAGGGATGAGCAGTTCTTC. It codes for CASSLVRDEQFF.

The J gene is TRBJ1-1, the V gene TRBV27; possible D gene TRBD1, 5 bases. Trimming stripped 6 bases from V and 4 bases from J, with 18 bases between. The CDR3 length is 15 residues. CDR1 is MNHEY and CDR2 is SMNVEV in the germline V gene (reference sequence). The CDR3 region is CASSASGRGITEAFF. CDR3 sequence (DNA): TGTGCCAGCAGCGCCTCTGGGCGGGGGATCACTGAAGCTTTCTTT.

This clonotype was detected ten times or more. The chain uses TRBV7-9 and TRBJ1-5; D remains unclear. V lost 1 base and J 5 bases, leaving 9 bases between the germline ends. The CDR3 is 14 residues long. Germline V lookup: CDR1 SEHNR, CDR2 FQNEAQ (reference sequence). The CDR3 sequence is CASSLGSVHQPQHF. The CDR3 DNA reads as TGTGCCAGCAGCTTAGGATCAGTACATCAGCCCCAGCATTTT.

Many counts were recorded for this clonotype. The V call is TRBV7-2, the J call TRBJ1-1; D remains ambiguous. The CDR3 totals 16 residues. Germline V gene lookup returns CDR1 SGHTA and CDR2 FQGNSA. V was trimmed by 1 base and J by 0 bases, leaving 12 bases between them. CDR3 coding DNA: TGTGCCAGCAGCTTAGTCCCCTTAGGAGTGAACACTGAAGCTTTCTTT. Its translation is CASSLVPLGVNTEAFF.